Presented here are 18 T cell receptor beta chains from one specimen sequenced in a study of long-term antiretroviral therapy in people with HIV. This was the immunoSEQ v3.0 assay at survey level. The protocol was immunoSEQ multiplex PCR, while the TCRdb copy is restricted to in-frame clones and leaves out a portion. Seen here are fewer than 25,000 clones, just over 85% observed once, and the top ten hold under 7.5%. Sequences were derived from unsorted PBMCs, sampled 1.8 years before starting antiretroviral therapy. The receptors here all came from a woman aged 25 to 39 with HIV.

Written as DNA, the CDR3 is TGTGCCAGCAGCGCCCAGACAGGGAGACAAGAGACCCAGTACTTC. As protein: CASSAQTGRQETQYF. The chain uses TRBV11-2 and TRBJ2-5; TRBD1 agrees at 7 bases. Unmatched junction bases numbered 8, after V lost 5 bases and J lost 2 bases. Germline CDR1 SGHAT, CDR2 FQNNGV. This CDR3 spans 15 amino acids.

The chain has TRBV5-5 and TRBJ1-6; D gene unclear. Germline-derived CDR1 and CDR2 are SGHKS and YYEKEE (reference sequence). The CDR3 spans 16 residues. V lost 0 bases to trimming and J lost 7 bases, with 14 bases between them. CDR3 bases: TGTGCCAGCAGCTTGGGAGTTCATGGGTGGAATTCACCCCTCCACTTT. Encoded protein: CASSLGVHGWNSPLHF.

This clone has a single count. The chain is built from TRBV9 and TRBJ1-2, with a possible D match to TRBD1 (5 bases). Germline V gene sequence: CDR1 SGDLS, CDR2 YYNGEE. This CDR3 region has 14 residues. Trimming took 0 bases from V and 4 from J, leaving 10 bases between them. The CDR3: CASSVVPGTYGYTF. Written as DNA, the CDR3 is TGTGCCAGCAGCGTAGTACCAGGGACCTATGGCTACACCTTC.

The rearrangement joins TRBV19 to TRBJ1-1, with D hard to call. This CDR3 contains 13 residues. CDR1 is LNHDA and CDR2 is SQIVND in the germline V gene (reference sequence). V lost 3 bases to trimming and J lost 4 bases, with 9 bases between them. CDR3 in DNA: TGTGCCAGTAGTATCGGGGAGATCACTGAAGCTTTCTTT. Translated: CASSIGEITEAFF. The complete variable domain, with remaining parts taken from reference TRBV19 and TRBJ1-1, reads DGGITQSPKYLFRKEGQNVTLSCEQNLNHDAMYWYRQDPGQGLRLIYYSQIVNDFQKGDIAEGYSVSREKKESFPLTVTSAQKNPTAFYLCASSIGEITEAFFGQGTRLTVV.

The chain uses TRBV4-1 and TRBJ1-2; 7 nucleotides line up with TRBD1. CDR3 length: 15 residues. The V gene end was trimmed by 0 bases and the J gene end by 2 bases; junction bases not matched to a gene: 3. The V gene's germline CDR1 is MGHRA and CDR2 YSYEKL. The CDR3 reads CASSQDRGQNYGYTF. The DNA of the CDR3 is TGCGCCAGCAGCCAAGATAGGGGACAGAACTATGGCTACACCTTC.

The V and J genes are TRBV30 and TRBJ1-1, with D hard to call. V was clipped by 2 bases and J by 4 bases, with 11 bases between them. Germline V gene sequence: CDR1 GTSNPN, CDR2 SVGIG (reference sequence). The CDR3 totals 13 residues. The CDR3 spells CAWSQGKATEAFF. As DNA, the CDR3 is TGTGCCTGGAGTCAAGGCAAAGCCACTGAAGCTTTCTTT.

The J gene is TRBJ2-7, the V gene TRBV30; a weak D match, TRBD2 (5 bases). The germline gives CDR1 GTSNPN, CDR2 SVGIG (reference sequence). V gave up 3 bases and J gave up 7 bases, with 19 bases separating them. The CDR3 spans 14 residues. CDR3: CAWSSAPGRGEQYV. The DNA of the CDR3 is TGTGCCTGGAGCAGCGCTCCGGGCCGAGGGGAGCAGTACGTC.

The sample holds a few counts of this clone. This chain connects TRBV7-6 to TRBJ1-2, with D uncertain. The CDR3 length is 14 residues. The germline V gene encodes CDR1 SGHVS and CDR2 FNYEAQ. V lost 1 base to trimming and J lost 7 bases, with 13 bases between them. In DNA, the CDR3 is TGTGCCAGCAGCTTAGGAGAGAAACGTTCTGGCTACACCTTC. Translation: CASSLGEKRSGYTF.

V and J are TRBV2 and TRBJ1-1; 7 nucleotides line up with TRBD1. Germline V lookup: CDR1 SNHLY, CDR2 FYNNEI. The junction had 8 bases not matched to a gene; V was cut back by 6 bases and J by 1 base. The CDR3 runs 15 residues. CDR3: CASRETGTANTEAFF. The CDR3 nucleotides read TGTGCCAGCAGAGAGACCGGGACAGCGAACACTGAAGCTTTCTTT.

CDR3 bases: TGCGCCAGCAGCCCGGGAGGTAGCGGGGGGGCCGGTTCCTCCTACAATGAGCAGTTCTTC. This encodes CASSPGGSGGAGSSYNEQFF. The J gene is TRBJ2-1, the V gene TRBV5-1; 11 bases match TRBD2. This CDR3 region has 20 residues. The V gene end was trimmed by 4 bases and the J gene end by 0 bases; junction bases not matched to a gene: 15. Germline V CDR1 and CDR2: SGHRS, YFSETQ.

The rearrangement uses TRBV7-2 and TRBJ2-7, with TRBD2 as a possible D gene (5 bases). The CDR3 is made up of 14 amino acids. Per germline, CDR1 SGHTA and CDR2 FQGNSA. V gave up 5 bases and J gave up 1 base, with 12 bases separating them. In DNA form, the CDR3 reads TGTGCCAGCAGCCTTACTAGTGCGTCCTACGAGCAGTACGTC. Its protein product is CASSLTSASYEQYV.

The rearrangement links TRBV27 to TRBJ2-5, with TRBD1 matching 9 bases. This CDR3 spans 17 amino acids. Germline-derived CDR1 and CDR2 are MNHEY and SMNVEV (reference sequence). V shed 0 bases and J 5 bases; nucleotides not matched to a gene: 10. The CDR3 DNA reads TGTGCCAGCAGTTTATCCCCCGGGACAGGGTTCGGGGAGACCCAGTACTTC. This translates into CASSLSPGTGFGETQYF.

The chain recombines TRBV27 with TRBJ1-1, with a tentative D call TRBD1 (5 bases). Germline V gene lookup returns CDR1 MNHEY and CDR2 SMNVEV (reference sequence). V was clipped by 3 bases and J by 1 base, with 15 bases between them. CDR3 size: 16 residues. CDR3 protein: CASSFPLEGPNTEAFF. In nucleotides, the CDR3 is TGTGCCAGCAGTTTTCCCCTCGAGGGACCGAACACTGAAGCTTTCTTT.

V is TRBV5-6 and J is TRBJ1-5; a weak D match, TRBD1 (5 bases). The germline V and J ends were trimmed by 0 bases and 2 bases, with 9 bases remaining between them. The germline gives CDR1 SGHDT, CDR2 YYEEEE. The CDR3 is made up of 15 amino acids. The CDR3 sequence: CASSLGWGGNQPQHF. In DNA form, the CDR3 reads TGTGCCAGCAGCTTGGGTTGGGGGGGCAATCAGCCCCAGCATTTT.

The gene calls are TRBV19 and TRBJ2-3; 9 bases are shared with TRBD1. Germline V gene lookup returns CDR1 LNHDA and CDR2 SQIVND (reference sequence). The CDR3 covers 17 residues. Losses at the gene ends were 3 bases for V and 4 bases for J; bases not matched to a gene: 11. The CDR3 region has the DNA TGTGCCAGTAGTATCTTCCCCGGACAGGGGAACGCAGATACGCAGTATTTT. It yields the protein CASSIFPGQGNADTQYF.

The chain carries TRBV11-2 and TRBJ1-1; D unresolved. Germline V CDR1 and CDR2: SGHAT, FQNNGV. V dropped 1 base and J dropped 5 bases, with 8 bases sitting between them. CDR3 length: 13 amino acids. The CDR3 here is CASSLGELTEAFF. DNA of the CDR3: TGTGCCAGCAGCTTAGGGGAGCTAACTGAAGCTTTCTTT.

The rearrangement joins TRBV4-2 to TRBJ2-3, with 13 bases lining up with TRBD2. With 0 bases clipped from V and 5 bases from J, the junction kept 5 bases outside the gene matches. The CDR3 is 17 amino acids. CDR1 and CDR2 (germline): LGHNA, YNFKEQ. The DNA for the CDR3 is TGTGCCAGCAGCCAAGAACTAGCGGGGGGGCCTGGAGATACGCAGTATTTT. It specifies CASSQELAGGPGDTQYF.

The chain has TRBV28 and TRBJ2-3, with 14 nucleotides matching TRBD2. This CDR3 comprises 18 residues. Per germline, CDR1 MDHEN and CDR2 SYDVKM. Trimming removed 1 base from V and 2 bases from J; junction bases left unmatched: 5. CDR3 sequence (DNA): TGTGCCAGCAGTTTATTCGGGACTAGCGGGGGAGCCACAGATACGCAGTATTTT. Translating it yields CASSLFGTSGGATDTQYF.